Listed below are T cell receptor beta chains from one sample, sequenced in a study of blood T cell repertoires in COVID-19. Libraries were prepared by immunoSEQ multiplex PCR; TCRdb keeps only in-frame clonotypes and omits some of them. The data show about 75,000 clones, with around 67% seen just once and 2% to 3% held by the top ten. The sequenced material came from peripheral blood. These receptors all come from a human donor with acute or convalescent COVID-19. The donor label of this sample is uncertain. CDR3s include the opening cysteine and the closing phenylalanine or tryptophan. A D gene is named only where the DNA matches it firmly. Only part of the rows carry a size: once, few, many, or a class if the clone is expanded.

D	V	size	J	DNA	CDR3
.	TRBV30	.	TRBJ2-1	TGTGCCTGGATAGATGTTAGGGGCGGGACCTACAATGAGCAGTTCTTC	CAWIDVRGGTYNEQFF
.	TRBV27	.	TRBJ1-6	TGTGCCAGCAGTCTAACAGGATATAATTCACCCCTCCACTTT	CASSLTGYNSPLHF
.	TRBV27	.	TRBJ1-5	TGTGCCACGTCCTCTTCAGGCAATCAGCCCCAGCATTTT	CATSSSGNQPQHF
.	TRBV7-2	once	TRBJ2-1	TGTGCCAGCAGCTTATCCAGGGGGGCCTACAATGAGCAGTTCTTC	CASSLSRGAYNEQFF
.	TRBV3-1/TRBV3-2	.	TRBJ2-2	TGTGCCAGCAGCCAAGGACGGACACTTCGATTGGGGACCGGGGAGCTGTTTTTT	CASSQGRTLRLGTGELFF
TRBD2	TRBV7-2	.	TRBJ2-7	TGTGCCAGCAGCTCGTCCATGGTGCGGGAGGGCCCCTACGAGCAGTACTTC	CASSSSMVREGPYEQYF
.	TRBV7-9	.	TRBJ2-7	TGTGCCAGCAGCTTAGGGTCCACGGGTCTACACCTCTACGAGCAGTACTTC	CASSLGSTGLHLYEQYF
.	TRBV5-1	few	TRBJ2-7	TGCGCCAGCAGCTTAGACCGGGAAGGCTACGAGCAGTACTTC	CASSLDREGYEQYF
.	TRBV30	.	TRBJ1-5	TGTGCCTGGAGTCAGGCCAACAATCAGCCCCAGCATTTT	CAWSQANNQPQHF
TRBD2	TRBV7-2	once	TRBJ2-1	TGTGCCAGCATCCAGCGGGGGGGCCGCTACAATGAGCAGTTCTTC	CASIQRGGRYNEQFF
TRBD1	TRBV2	.	TRBJ1-3	TGTGCCAGCATCAGGGGGAACTCTGGAAACACCATATATTTT	CASIRGNSGNTIYF
TRBD1	TRBV28	.	TRBJ1-4	TGTGCCAGCAGTTTATCCAGGGGGCAAGGTGAAAAACTGTTTTTT	CASSLSRGQGEKLFF
.	TRBV11-2	.	TRBJ2-4	TGTGCCAGCAGCTCCTACAGGGCTTCAGGAGCCAAAAACATTCAGTACTTC	CASSSYRASGAKNIQYF
.	TRBV28	.	TRBJ1-4	TGTGCCAGCAGTTCTATGGGGCAGGGGCCTGTGGAAAAACTGTTTTTT	CASSSMGQGPVEKLFF
TRBD2	TRBV24-1	.	TRBJ2-1	TGTGCCACCAGTGATCGGACTAGCGGGAGGTTGCGGGAGCAGTTCTTC	CATSDRTSGRLREQFF
.	TRBV10-1	.	TRBJ1-6	TGCGCCAGCAGCAGCAACCCCCCGGGGGGACCTAATTCACCCCTCCACTTT	CASSSNPPGGPNSPLHF
.	TRBV28	.	TRBJ2-1	TGTGCCAGCAGCGAGTGGTACAATGAGCAGTTCTTC	CASSEWYNEQFF
.	TRBV7-9	.	TRBJ2-3	TGTGCCAGCAGCCTGGACTCTGGTACGCAGTATTTT	CASSLDSGTQYF
TRBD1	TRBV3-1/TRBV3-2	once	TRBJ2-7	TGTGCCAGCAGCCCACAACAGGGGTACGAGCAGTACTTC	CASSPQQGYEQYF
.	TRBV11-2	.	TRBJ1-5	TGTGCCAGCAGCTTTAGCGGATATAGCAATCAGCCCCAGCATTTT	CASSFSGYSNQPQHF
.	TRBV2	.	TRBJ1-2	TGTGCCAGCCGGTCCAGGGTTGCTGGCTACACCTTC	CASRSRVAGYTF
.	TRBV6-2/TRBV6-3	.	TRBJ1-2	TGTGCCAGCAGTTACCAGGTTAACTATGGCTACACCTTC	CASSYQVNYGYTF
TRBD2	TRBV5-1	.	TRBJ2-1	TGCGCCAGCAGCTTAGCGGGAGGGGACTACAATGAGCAGTTCTTC	CASSLAGGDYNEQFF
.	TRBV28	.	TRBJ1-5	TGTGCCAGCAGTTTATCCCCCCCCAGGGTCAATCAGCCCCAGCATTTT	CASSLSPPRVNQPQHF
TRBD2	TRBV13	.	TRBJ2-5	TGTGCCAGCAGCCCGGAGGGGAGGGGAGAGACCCAGTACTTC	CASSPEGRGETQYF
TRBD1	TRBV3-1/TRBV3-2	.	TRBJ1-1	TGTGCCAGCAGCCTGGGTGACAGGGCAGCTTTCTTT	CASSLGDRAAFF
.	TRBV30	.	TRBJ1-6	TGTGCCTGGAGCCAAGGGAGCTCACCCCTCCACTTT	CAWSQGSSPLHF
TRBD1	TRBV28	.	TRBJ1-2	TGTGCCAGCAGTTTAGCCCAGGGGGTAGACTATGGCTACACCTTC	CASSLAQGVDYGYTF
TRBD1	TRBV7-9	.	TRBJ2-1	TGTGCCAGCAGCTTAGGTGTCCGGGACAGGGGATTCAATGAGCAGTTCTTC	CASSLGVRDRGFNEQFF
TRBD1	TRBV24-1	.	TRBJ2-1	TGTGCCACCAGTGATCAACAGGGGAGCTCCTACAATGAGCAGTTCTTC	CATSDQQGSSYNEQFF
.	TRBV6-6	.	TRBJ2-1	TGTGCCAGCAGTTACTCGATTGGAGGGGAGCAGTTCTTC	CASSYSIGGEQFF
.	TRBV28	.	TRBJ1-4	TGTGCCAGCAGTTTAGACAGATTAGGTGAAAAACTGTTTTTT	CASSLDRLGEKLFF
TRBD1	TRBV4-2	.	TRBJ1-2	TGTGCCAGCAGCCAGGTTGGACAGGCGCGGCGTGGCTACACCTTC	CASSQVGQARRGYTF
TRBD1	TRBV11-2	.	TRBJ1-5	TGTGCCAGCAGCTTAACGACAGGGAAGGATCAGCCCCAGCATTTT	CASSLTTGKDQPQHF
.	TRBV11-3	few	TRBJ2-7	TGTGCCAGCAGCTTAACGCGGGAACGGTCCTACGAGCAGTACTTC	CASSLTRERSYEQYF
.	TRBV2	.	TRBJ2-3	TGTGCCAGCAAGGGGGGGATTGCAACAGATACGCAGTATTTT	CASKGGIATDTQYF
.	TRBV27	.	TRBJ1-1	TGTGCCAGCAGTTTATGGGCAGGGGTTGTAGGGAGCACTGAAGCTTTCTTT	CASSLWAGVVGSTEAFF
.	TRBV5-6	few	TRBJ2-7	TGTGCCAGCAGCTTGGTGCAGGTCACCGGATACGAGCAGTACTTC	CASSLVQVTGYEQYF
.	TRBV7-8	.	TRBJ2-2	TGTGCCAGCAGCTTAATGAGTCCGGGATCCGGGGAGCTGTTTTTT	CASSLMSPGSGELFF
TRBD1	TRBV6-6	.	TRBJ2-2	TGTGCCAGCAGTTACTCTTGGACAGGGAACGGGGAGCTGTTTTTT	CASSYSWTGNGELFF
.	TRBV11-2	.	TRBJ2-5	TGTGCCAGCAGCAACCGCGGCAGGGGTCGTCAAGAGACCCAGTACTTC	CASSNRGRGRQETQYF
.	TRBV28	.	TRBJ1-2	TGTGCCAGCAGTTTAACAGGGCAATTGGATGGCTACACCTTC	CASSLTGQLDGYTF
.	TRBV5-1	.	TRBJ1-2	TGCGCCAGCAGCCTCGGACAAGTCTATGGCTACACCTTC	CASSLGQVYGYTF
.	TRBV7-2	.	TRBJ2-1	TGTGCCAGCAGCCCCCTGCGGGGACTTTACAATGAGCAGTTCTTC	CASSPLRGLYNEQFF
TRBD1	TRBV18	.	TRBJ1-5	TGTGCCAGCTCACCGCCGGGACAGGGGCATCAGCCCCAGCATTTT	CASSPPGQGHQPQHF
TRBD1	TRBV12-3/TRBV12-4	once	TRBJ1-6	TGTGCCGGCCAGGGGGGCGCAAATTCACCCCTCCACTTT	CAGQGGANSPLHF
.	TRBV5-1	.	TRBJ1-4	TGCGCCAGCAGCGGACAGACAACTAATGAAAAACTGTTTTTT	CASSGQTTNEKLFF
.	TRBV6-5	once	TRBJ2-5	TGTGCCAGCAGCCCATTGGCTGTCGGGCAAGAGACCCAGTACTTC	CASSPLAVGQETQYF
.	TRBV2	.	TRBJ1-5	TGTGCCAGCAGTGTTGCGGGCAGCAATCAGCCCCAGCATTTT	CASSVAGSNQPQHF
TRBD1	TRBV19	few	TRBJ1-5	TGTGCCAGTAGTATTCAACAGGGGGATCAGCCCCAGCATTTT	CASSIQQGDQPQHF
.	TRBV5-5	.	TRBJ1-1	TGTGCCAGCACCCTAACAACAGGGTCCACTGAAGCTTTCTTT	CASTLTTGSTEAFF